These 30 T cell receptor beta chains were sequenced from one sample in a study of CD8+ T cells in alopecia areata. In each case, RNA was isolated and then reverse transcribed into cDNA as the sequencing template. TCRdb's table, derived via immunoSEQ multiplex PCR, lists solely in-frame clones and lacks some. This sample has about 150,000 clones, with approximately 56% found just once. The sample consisted of CD8+ T cells sorted from blood. Source of these receptors: a human donor in good health.

The count of this clone is one. This chain links TRBV9 with TRBJ2-1; 11 nucleotides line up with TRBD2. After removal of 4 bases from V and 6 bases from J, the junction contained 3 bases not matched to a gene. Per germline, CDR1 SGDLS and CDR2 YYNGEE. The CDR3 consists of 14 residues. CDR3 sequence: CASSSGLAGNEQFF. The CDR3 nucleotides are TGTGCCAGCAGCTCAGGACTAGCGGGCAATGAGCAGTTCTTC.

This chain connects TRBV7-3 to TRBJ2-1; TRBD2 matches at 9 bases. This CDR3 comprises 18 residues. Germline V gene data show CDR1 as SGHTA and CDR2 as FQGTGA. Trimming removed 1 base from V and 5 bases from J; junction bases left unmatched: 12. DNA for the CDR3: TGTGCCAGCAGCTTAAAACGGTTAGCGGGAGCGGCCAACAATGAGCAGTTCTTC. Translation: CASSLKRLAGAANNEQFF.

With regard to this clone: This specimen includes other DNA sequences encoding the same CDR3. The V and J genes are TRBV29-1 and TRBJ1-1, with D possibly TRBD1 on 5 matching bases. CDR3 length: 10 amino acids. Germline CDR1 SQVTM, CDR2 ANQGSEA. V was clipped by 7 bases and J by 4 bases, with 7 bases between them. CDR3 residues: CSAGGTEAFF. The CDR3 DNA reads TGCAGCGCGGGGGGCACTGAAGCTTTCTTT.

The chain carries TRBV2 and TRBJ1-5; D unresolved. The germline gives CDR1 SNHLY, CDR2 FYNNEI. The CDR3 spans 12 residues. V shed 4 bases and J shed 7 bases, with 8 bases lying between them. The CDR3 region is CASSGGSQPQHF. The CDR3 DNA sequence: TGTGCCAGCAGTGGGGGTAGCCAGCCCCAGCATTTT.

This clone was found a few times. The rearrangement links TRBV27 to TRBJ2-7; 9 positions match TRBD2. Germline V lookup: CDR1 MNHEY, CDR2 SMNVEV (reference sequence). The CDR3 is made up of 15 amino acids. The V segment lost 3 bases and the J segment 3 bases; nucleotides outside the gene matches: 6. CDR3 amino acids: CASSLREGRGYEQYF. The CDR3 DNA reads as TGTGCCAGCAGTTTGCGGGAGGGCCGAGGCTACGAGCAGTACTTC.

The chain carries TRBV7-9 and TRBJ1-2; perhaps TRBD1 as D (5 bases). The germline V gene encodes CDR1 SEHNR and CDR2 FQNEAQ (reference sequence). The CDR3 covers 13 residues. The V gene lost 7 bases and the J gene lost 6 bases, with 15 bases spanning the gap. Here the CDR3 reads CASIPPGGDGYTF. In DNA, the CDR3 is TGTGCCAGCATCCCCCCGGGAGGGGATGGCTACACCTTC.

With regard to this clone: Additional DNA sequences in this sample encode the identical CDR3. The chain employs TRBV9 and TRBJ2-2, with no clear D. The germline CDR1 and CDR2 sequences are SGDLS and YYNGEE. V was trimmed by 0 bases and J by 1 base, leaving 4 bases between them. CDR3 length equals 14 residues. CDR3 residues: CASSVGQNTGELFF. In DNA, the CDR3 is TGTGCCAGCAGCGTAGGACAGAACACCGGGGAGCTGTTTTTT.

The rearrangement uses TRBV28 and TRBJ2-3; maybe TRBD1 (5 bases). CDR1 is MDHEN, CDR2 SYDVKM, per germline. V was pared by 2 bases and J by 0 bases, with 12 bases between. This CDR3 region has 16 residues. The CDR3 reads CASSLVFRGSTDTQYF. In DNA form, the CDR3 reads TGTGCCAGCAGTTTAGTGTTTAGGGGAAGCACAGATACGCAGTATTTT.

This clone has more than one count but fewer than ten. The chain is built from TRBV7-2 and TRBJ2-2; D gene unclear. Trimming left V 1 base short and J 6 bases short, with 9 bases between. Germline loops: CDR1 SGHTA, CDR2 FQGNSA. This CDR3 region has 14 residues. The CDR3 nucleotides are TGTGCCAGCAGCTTAGATTGGCGTCCCGGGGAGCTGTTTTTT. Translated: CASSLDWRPGELFF.

J is TRBJ2-2 and V is TRBV7-8; D gene ambiguous. V was pared by 5 bases and J by 7 bases, with 5 bases between. The CDR3 totals 11 residues. CDR1 and CDR2 from the germline V gene are SGHVS and FQNEAQ. This chain's CDR3 is CASSLVGELFF. The CDR3 DNA sequence: TGTGCCAGCAGCCTCGTCGGGGAGCTGTTTTTT.

The CDR3 DNA is TGTGCCAGCAGCTTTATTTCTGGGCAGCCGCAAGAGACCCAGTACTTC. Translated, it gives CASSFISGQPQETQYF. The chain combines TRBV7-7 with TRBJ2-5; D is uncertain. V lost 3 bases and J 2 bases, leaving 16 bases between the germline ends. The germline CDR1 and CDR2 sequences are SSHAT and FNYEAQ (reference sequence). The CDR3 totals 16 residues.

This clone was counted once. The genes are TRBV29-1 and TRBJ2-7, with TRBD2 identical over 9 bases. CDR1 and CDR2 from the germline V gene are SQVTM and ANQGSEA. After removal of 4 bases from V and 0 bases from J, the junction contained 4 bases not matched to a gene. The CDR3 sequence is 14 residues long. CDR3 DNA sequence: TGCAGCGTTGGTCCTAGCGGGACCTCCTACGAGCAGTACTTC. Its translation: CSVGPSGTSYEQYF.

J is TRBJ2-7 and V is TRBV7-9, with D perhaps TRBD1 or TRBD2 (5 bases each). Per the germline V gene, CDR1 is SEHNR and CDR2 is FQNEAQ (reference sequence). Trimming cost V 4 bases and J 4 bases, with 11 bases left between them. CDR3 length: 13 residues. The CDR3 region has the DNA TGTGCCAGCAGCTCCCGGGACGGATACGAGCAGTACTTC. Translating it yields CASSSRDGYEQYF.

The gene calls are TRBV5-6 and TRBJ2-1, with D maybe TRBD1 (6 bases). Per the germline V gene, CDR1 is SGHDT and CDR2 is YYEEEE. This CDR3 contains 12 residues. The germline V and J ends were trimmed by 3 bases and 5 bases, with 6 bases remaining between them. The chain's CDR3 is CASSSGDNEQFF. Here the CDR3 DNA reads TGTGCCAGCAGCTCAGGGGACAATGAGCAGTTCTTC.

This chain joins TRBV29-1 and TRBJ1-1; D remains ambiguous. CDR3 length equals 11 residues. V shed 3 bases and J shed 1 base, with 3 bases lying between them. Germline lookup yields CDR1 SQVTM and CDR2 ANQGSEA. The CDR3 reads CSVDENTEAFF. The CDR3, as DNA: TGCAGCGTTGATGAGAACACTGAAGCTTTCTTT.

This clone has more than one count but fewer than ten. The V call is TRBV29-1, the J call TRBJ1-1; 9 bases fit TRBD1. CDR3 length: 15 amino acids. Germline trimming cut 3 bases from V and 4 bases from J; bases unmatched to any gene: 9. Germline CDR1 is SQVTM and CDR2 is ANQGSEA. CDR3 nucleotide sequence: TGCAGCGTTGATTGGGACAGGGTCGTCGGCACTGAAGCTTTCTTT. Protein: CSVDWDRVVGTEAFF.

The J gene is TRBJ2-3, the V gene TRBV11-2, with 9 bases fitting TRBD2. The CDR3 runs to 16 residues. Germline CDR1 SGHAT, CDR2 FQNNGV. V shed 0 bases and J 2 bases; nucleotides not matched to a gene: 3. CDR3 sequence: CASSLEVAGATDTQYF. The CDR3 coding sequence is TGTGCCAGCAGCTTAGAAGTAGCGGGAGCCACAGATACGCAGTATTTT.

The CDR3 spells CASSLGSGEQFF. The CDR3 DNA reads as TGTGCCAGCAGCTTAGGGTCGGGTGAGCAGTTCTTC. The chain links TRBV5-6 to TRBJ2-1; no clear D. The V and J ends lost 2 bases and 9 bases respectively, with 9 bases between them. Germline CDR1 SGHDT, CDR2 YYEEEE. The CDR3 has 12 residues.

This clone was counted between two and nine times. The chain has TRBV7-9 and TRBJ2-7; 9 nucleotides agree with TRBD1. Germline V CDR1 and CDR2: SEHNR, FQNEAQ (reference sequence). The CDR3 totals 14 residues. V gave up 4 bases and J gave up 5 bases; unmatched junction bases: 6. CDR3 coding DNA: TGTGCCAGCAGCTCCGACAGGGGGGCTAACGAGCAGTACTTC. Protein product: CASSSDRGANEQYF.

This sequence joins TRBV5-1 and TRBJ2-7; the D gene is possibly TRBD1 (6 bases). CDR1 and CDR2 from the germline V gene are SGHRS and YFSETQ. Trimming stripped 4 bases from V and 9 bases from J, with 17 bases between. This CDR3 region has 13 residues. CDR3: CASSDWTDEGQYF. The DNA for the CDR3 is TGCGCCAGCAGCGACTGGACAGACGAAGGGCAGTACTTC.

The chain joins TRBV29-1 to TRBJ2-1; D is perhaps TRBD2 (6 bases). The CDR3 loop spans 15 amino acids. CDR1 is SQVTM, CDR2 ANQGSEA, per germline. The germline V and J ends were trimmed by 4 bases and 5 bases, with 18 bases remaining between them. CDR3 bases: TGCAGCGTTGGTTTGACTAGTTTAAAGGACAATGAGCAGTTCTTC. It codes for CSVGLTSLKDNEQFF.

The J gene is TRBJ2-2, the V gene TRBV27; possibly TRBD1 or TRBD2 for D (6 bases each). CDR1 MNHEY and CDR2 SMNVEV come from the germline V gene (reference sequence). V shed 4 bases and J shed 13 bases, with 22 bases lying between them. This CDR3 has 15 amino acids. CDR3 sequence: CASSSQDTGLEGLFF. The CDR3 DNA reads as TGTGCCAGCAGTTCCCAAGATACAGGGTTGGAGGGGCTGTTTTTT.

For the CDR3, the DNA is TGCAGCGTTGCCAGGGAGAACACTGAAGCTTTCTTT. Its protein product is CSVARENTEAFF. This chain connects TRBV29-1 to TRBJ1-1, with D possibly matching TRBD1 (5 bases). CDR1 and CDR2 from the germline V gene are SQVTM and ANQGSEA. The CDR3 loop spans 12 amino acids. Trimming shortened V by 4 bases and J by 1 base, and 7 bases separated the two germline ends.

V gene TRBV5-4 combines with J gene TRBJ2-7, with D perhaps matching TRBD1 (6 bases). The CDR3 has 15 residues. Trimming left V 4 bases short and J 4 bases short, with 18 bases between. The V gene's germline CDR1 is SGHNT and CDR2 YYREEE (reference sequence). The CDR3 reads CASSQIDRQGYEQYF. DNA for the CDR3: TGTGCCAGCAGCCAGATAGACAGGCAAGGATACGAGCAGTACTTC.

V and J are TRBV7-6 and TRBJ2-1; 13 nucleotides match TRBD2. The trim removed 5 bases at V and 9 bases at J, leaving 7 bases unmatched. CDR1 and CDR2 from the germline V gene are SGHVS and FNYEAQ. The CDR3 spans 15 residues. CDR3 amino acids: CASSPGTSGMGEQFF. CDR3 DNA: TGTGCCAGCAGCCCCGGGACTAGCGGGATGGGTGAGCAGTTCTTC.

This clone came up a few times. V gene TRBV7-9 combines with J gene TRBJ2-3; 11 bases line up with TRBD2. CDR3 length equals 15 residues. Looked up from germline, CDR1 is SEHNR and CDR2 is FQNEAQ (reference sequence). CDR3 DNA sequence: TGTGCAGGATCCGAGACTAGCGGGGAAGTGATGGCGCAGTATTTT. Protein product: CAGSETSGEVMAQYF.

This CDR3 is CASSLESAEQFF. As DNA, the CDR3 is TGCGCCAGCAGCCTAGAGAGTGCCGAGCAGTTCTTC. The chain couples TRBV4-1 to TRBJ2-1; D ambiguous. CDR1 and CDR2 (germline): MGHRA, YSYEKL. Deletions cut 4 bases from V and 10 bases from J, with 11 bases between. The CDR3 runs 12 residues.

The J gene is TRBJ1-1, the V gene TRBV2; D gene ambiguous. V was cut by 1 base and J by 4 bases, with 7 bases left in between. CDR1 is SNHLY and CDR2 is FYNNEI in the germline V gene. The CDR3 consists of 13 residues. CDR3 coding DNA: TGTGCCAGCAGTGAAGGGGCAGTCACTGAAGCTTTCTTT. This sequence encodes CASSEGAVTEAFF. Variable domain in full (rest from reference TRBV2 and TRBJ1-1): EPEVTQTPSHQVTQMGQEVILRCVPISNHLYFYWYRQILGQKVEFLVSFYNNEISEKSEIFDDQFSVERPDGSNFTLKIRSTKLEDSAMYFCASSEGAVTEAFFGQGTRLTVV.

CDR3 loop: CASSPSPSDQETQYF. For the CDR3, the DNA is TGTGCCAGCAGCCCGTCCCCTTCCGACCAAGAGACCCAGTACTTC. The rearrangement links TRBV7-9 to TRBJ2-5; unclear D gene. The germline V gene encodes CDR1 SEHNR and CDR2 FQNEAQ (reference sequence). The CDR3 is made up of 15 amino acids. Trimming shortened V by 5 bases and J by 0 bases, and 13 bases separated the two germline ends. Looking up the rest from reference TRBV7-9 and TRBJ2-5 gives the full variable domain: DTGVSQNPRHKITKRGQNVTFRCDPISEHNRLYWYRQTLGQGPEFLTYFQNEAQLEKSRLLSDRFSAERPKGSFSTLEIQRTEQGDSAMYLCASSPSPSDQETQYFGPGTRLLVL.

DNA for the CDR3: TGTGCCAGCCAACGGGGACAGGGCAAATACGGGGAGCTGTTTTTT. It encodes CASQRGQGKYGELFF. This chain links TRBV28 with TRBJ2-2, with 9 bases fitting TRBD1. The CDR3 is 15 residues long. Germline V gene sequence: CDR1 MDHEN, CDR2 SYDVKM. J lost 7 bases, V lost 8 bases, and 11 bases had no gene match.